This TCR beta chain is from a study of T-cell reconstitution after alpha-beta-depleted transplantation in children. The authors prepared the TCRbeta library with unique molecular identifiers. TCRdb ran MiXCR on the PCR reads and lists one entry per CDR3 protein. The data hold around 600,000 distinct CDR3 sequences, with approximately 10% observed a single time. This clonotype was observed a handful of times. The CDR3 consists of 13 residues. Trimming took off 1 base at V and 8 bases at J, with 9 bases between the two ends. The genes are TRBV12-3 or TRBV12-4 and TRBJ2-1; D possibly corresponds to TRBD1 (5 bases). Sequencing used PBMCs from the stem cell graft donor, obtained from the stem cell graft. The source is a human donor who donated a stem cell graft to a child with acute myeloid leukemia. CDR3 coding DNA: TGTGCCAGCAGTTTAGAGCAGGGTTATGAGCAGTTCTTC. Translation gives CASSLEQGYEQFF.